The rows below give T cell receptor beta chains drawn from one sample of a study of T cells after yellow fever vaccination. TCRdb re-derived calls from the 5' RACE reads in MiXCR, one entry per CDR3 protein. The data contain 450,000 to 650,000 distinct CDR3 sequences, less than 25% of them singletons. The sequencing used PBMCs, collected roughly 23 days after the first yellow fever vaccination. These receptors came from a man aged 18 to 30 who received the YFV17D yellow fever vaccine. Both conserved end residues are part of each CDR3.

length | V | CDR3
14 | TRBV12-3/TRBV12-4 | CASSGTESNTEAFF
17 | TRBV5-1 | CASSLKTSGLDTDTQYF
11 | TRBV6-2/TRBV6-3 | CASSRREGAFF
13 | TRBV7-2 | CASSYGTPGGYTF
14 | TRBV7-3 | CASSLVGTGDTQYF
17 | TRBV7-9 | CASRAPGGVSSYNEQFF
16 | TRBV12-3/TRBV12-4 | CASSSSGGWIDQPQHF
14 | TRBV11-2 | CASTIGLASPVQYF
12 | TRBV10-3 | CATAGWDGVAFF
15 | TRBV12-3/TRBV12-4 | CASSLARSSNQPQHF
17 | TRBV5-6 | CASSLVGLAGGTDTQYF
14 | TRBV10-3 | CAISAGAGNTEAFF
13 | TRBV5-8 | CASSLGRVPEQYF
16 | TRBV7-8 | CASSAYRVRTYNEQFF
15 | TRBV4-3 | CASSQGTGYTGELLF
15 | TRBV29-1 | CSVERYQGVTDTQYF
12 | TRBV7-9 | CASSEGTDEQYF
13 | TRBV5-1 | CASGQNFVRTQYF
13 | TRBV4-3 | CASSPQQQDTQYF
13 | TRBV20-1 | CSAATGGRNTIYF
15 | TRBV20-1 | CSARVGTVSRDTQYF
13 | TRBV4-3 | CASSQSETDTQYF
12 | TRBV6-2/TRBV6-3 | CASSHRASEQFF
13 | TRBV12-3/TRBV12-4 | CASSLAAVNEQFF
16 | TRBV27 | CASSFNLRGSYNEQFF
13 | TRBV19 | CATATGGNTEAFF
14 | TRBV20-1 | CSARDLAGSETQYF
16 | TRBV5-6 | CASSLRGTGFTGELFF
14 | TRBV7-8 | CASSLALGSEEAFF
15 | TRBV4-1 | CASSQGVPGVRPQHF
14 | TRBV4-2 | CASSQEPGVDEQFF
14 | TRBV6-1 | CASRQGSYNSPLHF
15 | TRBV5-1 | CASGSLAGGTDTQYF
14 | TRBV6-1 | CASTRGALNSPLHF
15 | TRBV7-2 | CASRFDRGASYEQYF
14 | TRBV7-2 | CASSLSGVANEQFF
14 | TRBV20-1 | CSARVPRTAYGYTF
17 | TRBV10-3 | CAISESLGGGFTDTQYF
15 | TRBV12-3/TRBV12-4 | CASSLIRLAGGAQYF
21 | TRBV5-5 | CASSLSVVLGRGGRVTDTQYF
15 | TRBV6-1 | CASSKDRVGDQPQHF
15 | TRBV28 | CASSLPSSDGKTQYF
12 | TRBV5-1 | CASSLDWDTQYF
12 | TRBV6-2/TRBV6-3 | CASSYTSDEQYF
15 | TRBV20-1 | CSAYQGGGGLYEQYF
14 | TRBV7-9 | CASSLKGFTGELFF
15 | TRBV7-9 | CASSFGRDYQETQYF
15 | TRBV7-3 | CASSAGWSPGDEQFF
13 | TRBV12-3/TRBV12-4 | CASSTGNTGELFF
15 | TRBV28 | CASSLSSYGADTQYF
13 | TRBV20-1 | CSARPPGSRPQHF
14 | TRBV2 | CASISQGDIPEAFF
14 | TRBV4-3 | CASSQEIAAHEQFF